This T cell receptor (beta chain) originates from a study of CD8 T cells in Susac syndrome. Study-level points and caveats: None of the CD4+ T cell repertoires in Susac syndrome showed clonal expansion.

Sequencing of TCR beta, carried out with a high-throughput approach, was applied to CD8+ and CD4+ T cells from the blood. Random-hexamer reverse transcription was applied to roughly 0.5 to 1 ug RNA. TCRdb redid the calling of the immunoSEQ multiplex PCR reads with MiXCR, one entry per CDR3 protein. The profile shows 150,000 or so distinct CDR3 sequences, 85% to 95% of them singletons. This clonotype was counted only a few times. Its antigen is not known. The germline V gene has CDR1 MNHEY and CDR2 SMNVEV (reference sequence). The CDR3 runs to 13 residues. Trimming cost V 3 bases and J 1 base, with 6 bases left between them.

The clonotype was recovered from a human donor with Susac syndrome. The chain links TRBV27 to TRBJ1-1, with D possibly matching TRBD1 (5 bases). Specimen: CD4+ T cells from PBMCs. Here the CDR3 DNA reads TGTGCCAGCAGTTTTAGGGGGAACACTGAAGCTTTCTTT. It yields the protein CASSFRGNTEAFF.